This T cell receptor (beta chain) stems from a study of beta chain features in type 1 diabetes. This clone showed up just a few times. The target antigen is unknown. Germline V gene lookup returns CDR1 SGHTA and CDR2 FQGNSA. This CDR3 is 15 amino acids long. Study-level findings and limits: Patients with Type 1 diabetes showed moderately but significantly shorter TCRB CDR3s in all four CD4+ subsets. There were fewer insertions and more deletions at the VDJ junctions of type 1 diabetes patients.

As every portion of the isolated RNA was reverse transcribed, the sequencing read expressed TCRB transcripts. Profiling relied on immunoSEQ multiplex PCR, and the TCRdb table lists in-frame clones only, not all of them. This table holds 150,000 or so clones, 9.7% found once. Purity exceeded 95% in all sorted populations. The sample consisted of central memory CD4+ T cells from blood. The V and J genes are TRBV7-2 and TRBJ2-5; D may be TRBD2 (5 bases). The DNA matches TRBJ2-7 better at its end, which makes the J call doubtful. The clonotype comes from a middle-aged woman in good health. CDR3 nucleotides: TGTGCCAGCAGCTTAGAGGAGGCCTGGGTCAACGAGCAGTACTTC. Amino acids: CASSLEEAWVNEQYF.